The entry below describes one TCR beta chain. This clone was detected only once. Its target antigen remains unknown. Per-base quality was not reported, and no clone a single base away is much larger than it. Healthy HIV-negative adults with no recently reported acute infections or vaccinations were included as donors. Every donor was a Caucasian adult living in Nashville, Tennessee, USA. CD8 memory samples consisted of magnetically selected CD45RO+ cells combined with CCR7-negative CD45RA+ effector memory (TemRA) cells. Blood was collected by leukapheresis, and PBMCs were isolated by Ficoll-Histopaque density gradient centrifugation and then cryopreserved in liquid nitrogen vapor phase. Purity and quantity of every magnetically sorted T cell population were checked by analytical flow cytometry. Genomic DNA was isolated from every sorted fraction and measured by UV absorbance on a Nanodrop 2000c. The data were obtained in a study of shared clonotypes between healthy human individuals (dated by TCRdb to between 2020 and 2021). Regarding the complete study: A couple of women and three men aged 18 to 49 years were included in the cohort. For each donor, CD4 naive and CD4 memory were each run on three plates, CD8 naive on two plates, and CD8 memory on one plate. To estimate repertoire size and how much clonotypes are shared between individuals, the study performed deep sequencing of blood TCR repertoires from roughly five healthy adults. Different laboratories and diverse techniques were used to prepare libraries and sequence TCR repertoires, to increase sequencing depth and limit assay-specific biases. Each donor's leukapheresis produced roughly between roughly 0.85 and 9.5 billion PBMCs.

V has 5 bases trimmed and J has 3 bases trimmed; junction bases matching no gene number 16. Inclusive of the bounding cysteine and phenylalanine, the CDR3 is 18 residues long. This entry keeps only the CDR3 DNA: 54 bases, framed from base 1. CDR1 and CDR2 (SGDLS, YYNGEE) derive from the germline V gene. The investigation overall reported the following: About 4.5% of naive CD4, 3.5% of naive CD8, approximately 2% of memory CD4, and approximately 0.4% of memory CD8 clonotypes were shared across several donors. Rarefaction of sorted-subset datasets indicated incomplete sequencing despite the large sequencing depth. Because the study included a small number of donors, the genetic and exposure-history diversity represented was limited. Compared with non-shared clonotypes, clonotypes shared by all four sorted-subset donors had higher generation probabilities. Naive subsets generally had larger estimated clonotype richness than memory subsets. Only blood was sampled, and tissue TCR repertoires likely differ from those in blood. Based on pairwise subsampling, the degree of clonotype sharing among donors was expected to be affected by sequencing depth.

Using the deep immunoSEQ assay, TCR CDR3 regions were amplified from genomic DNA by multiplex PCR. Genomic DNA extracted from each cell subset was distributed evenly over all wells of several immunoSEQ 96-well plates, and each plate served as one replicate. Each replicate PCR for sorted subsets received around 210 ng genomic DNA, equal to about 30,000 T cell genomes. Purified libraries were measured with a Qubit 3.0 fluorometer, size-checked on a Bioanalyzer 2100, and measured again with the KAPA Library Quantification kit. A separate single-read 150-cycle Illumina NextSeq 550 flow cell was used to sequence each immunoSEQ 96-well plate. In the original analysis: Because the immunoSEQ output included only junctional sequences and no quality scores, the filtering could not be the same as the filtering used for full-length reads. Sequences were annotated with PyIR, a Python wrapper for IgBLAST v1.9, and V/J genes and CDR3 were assigned using IMGT germline references. Reads with weak V/J assignments (E-value above 1e-6), missing CDR3, stop codons, out-of-frame junctions, or ambiguous translated residues were removed. V3J clonotypes were defined by identical inferred V gene, J gene, and CDR3 amino acid sequence. Percentage overlap between repertoires was computed as shared unique clonotypes divided by the size of the smaller repertoire. RTK rarefaction, the Chao1 estimator, and Recon v2.1 estimates of unobserved clonotypes were used to assess repertoire richness. OLGA was used to compute generation probabilities for all TCRbeta clonotypes that the gDNA method yielded from a few donors. Not all clones reach the TCRdb copy of this immuneACCESS table, which keeps in-frame sequences only. Checked studies attribute under half of the gap to unresolved V genes and leave the rest unexplained. That table is the source of V, J and clone size, and D and trimming were worked out from the DNA. Within this sample are 600,000 to 750,000 clones, with roughly 87% of them counted one time only. Approximately 35% of the sample lies in the top ten.

The sequence came from a young man in good health. Some clones in this sample may be carry-over from other donors' samples. Sequences were obtained from memory CD8+ T cells from PBMCs. The cell subset or site label corresponds to: CD45RO+ cells pooled with CCR7-negative TemRA cells. The sequence links TRBV9 to TRBJ2-7, with 11 central nucleotides matching TRBD2. The CDR3 is CASSLSTVAGGQNYEQYF. The sequenced DNA is TGTGCCAGCAGTCTCTCGACGGTAGCGGGAGGGCAGAACTACGAGCAGTACTTC.